This T cell receptor beta chain was sequenced during a study of control samples from healthy donors and cancer patients. This table comes from immunoSEQ multiplex PCR, and its TCRdb copy is limited to in-frame clones, with some not included. Of under 300,000 clones in the sample, over 75% were seen once. Trimming removed 0 bases at V and 5 bases at J, with 14 bases between. This CDR3 spans 16 amino acids. The germline V gene has CDR1 LGHNA and CDR2 YNFKEQ. The chain recombines TRBV4-2 with TRBJ1-5; tentative D call: TRBD1 (6 bases). The sequencing input was PBMCs. The sequence derives from a woman aged 55-69 years with lung cancer. CDR3 in amino acids: CASSQEDRFVYQPQHF. The CDR3, as DNA: TGTGCCAGCAGCCAAGAAGACAGGTTTGTCTATCAGCCCCAGCATTTT.